The 9 T cell receptor beta chains below were found in one sample sequenced in a study of coeliac disease (dated by TCRdb to between 2021 and 2022). Libraries were built with the immunoSEQ multiplex PCR assay. Entries here come from immuneACCESS through TCRdb and include only in-frame sequences with V and J called. Some clones fail to appear in such tables; in the studies checked, an unresolved V gene covers under half of the shortfall, and the cause of the remainder is unknown. Within this sample are about 2,400 clones, with around 64% of them counted one time only. Roughly 25% of the sample is taken by the ten largest. Sequencing input: intraepithelial lymphocytes from the gut. The sample's cell subset or site label is to be understood as: intraepithelial cell (IEC) fraction of small intestinal biopsy. The origin of the receptors is a woman between 65 and 79 years old with celiac disease on a gluten-free diet.

V usage is TRBV10-3 and J usage is TRBJ1-5; D not certain. The CDR3 is 15 residues long. V lost 3 bases and J 0 bases, leaving 9 bases between the germline ends. The V gene's germline CDR1 is ENHRY and CDR2 SYGVKD. CDR3 protein: CAISDGGDSNQPQHF. As DNA, the CDR3 is TGTGCCATCAGTGACGGCGGAGATAGCAATCAGCCCCAGCATTTT.

The CDR3 DNA reads as TGTGCCAGCAGCTTAGTGGACAGGGGAAACACTGAAGCTTTCTTT. Translated, it gives CASSLVDRGNTEAFF. V is TRBV7-2 and J is TRBJ1-1; 9 bases fit TRBD1. The CDR3 has 15 amino acids. V lost 1 base to trimming and J lost 2 bases; unmatched junction nucleotides: 2. Germline V gene sequence: CDR1 SGHTA, CDR2 FQGNSA.

The J gene is TRBJ1-2, the V gene TRBV28; 7 bases agree with TRBD1. The CDR3 covers 20 residues. Germline V gives CDR1 MDHEN, CDR2 SYDVKM. The J segment lost 0 bases and the V segment lost 4 bases, leaving 20 bases of the junction unmatched. The CDR3 nucleotides are TGTGCCAGCAGTTCTCCTTTTTACAGGGGAGGCAAAAGCGCTAACTATGGCTACACCTTC. Translated: CASSSPFYRGGKSANYGYTF.

The rearrangement uses TRBV12-5 and TRBJ2-2; 8 nucleotides align to TRBD2. V lost 5 bases to trimming and J lost 4 bases; unmatched junction nucleotides: 9. Germline CDR1 reads LGHNT; CDR2 reads FRNRAP. This CDR3 region has 16 residues. The CDR3 loop is CASGEGGGGRTGELFF. For the CDR3, the DNA is TGTGCTAGTGGTGAGGGAGGCGGGGGGCGCACCGGGGAGCTGTTTTTT.

V usage is TRBV6-5 and J usage is TRBJ2-2, with 7 bases identical to TRBD1. V was clipped by 4 bases and J by 3 bases; unmatched bases: 8. The germline gives CDR1 MNHEY, CDR2 SVGAGI. The CDR3 has 16 residues. In DNA, the CDR3 is TGTGCCAGCAGTTCCTTCCCGACAGGGTACACCGGGGAGCTGTTTTTT. Translation: CASSSFPTGYTGELFF.

In this sample, this clone turned up a few times. The chain has TRBV4-1 and TRBJ2-3; 7 positions match TRBD1. This CDR3 is 13 amino acids long. Germline trimming cut 5 bases from V and 6 bases from J; bases unmatched to any gene: 5. The germline V gene has CDR1 MGHRA and CDR2 YSYEKL. The CDR3 nucleotides read TGCGCCAGCAGCGTCGGGACAGATGATACGCAGTATTTT. Residues: CASSVGTDDTQYF.

The J gene is TRBJ1-1, the V gene TRBV2; 7 bases map to TRBD1. The germline V gene has CDR1 SNHLY and CDR2 FYNNEI. Trimming cost V 6 bases and J 4 bases; bases outside gene matches: 5. This CDR3 contains 13 residues. The CDR3 loop is CASRQGLSTEAFF. In nucleotides, the CDR3 is TGTGCCAGCAGACAGGGGTTGAGCACTGAAGCTTTCTTT.

V and J are TRBV5-4 and TRBJ2-3; TRBD1 matches at 7 bases. Germline V gene data show CDR1 as SGHNT and CDR2 as YYREEE (reference sequence). Germline trimming cut 4 bases from V and 4 bases from J; bases unmatched to any gene: 3. The CDR3 runs to 13 residues. In DNA form, the CDR3 reads TGTGCCAGCAGCCCCCAGGGGGCAGATACGCAGTATTTT. It translates to CASSPQGADTQYF. The full variable domain, completed using reference TRBV5-4 and TRBJ2-3, is ETGVTQSPTHLIKTRGQQVTLRCSSQSGHNTVSWYQQALGQGPQFIFQYYREEENGRGNFPPRFSGLQFPNYSSELNVNALELDDSALYLCASSPQGADTQYFGPGTRLTVL.

The V gene is TRBV27, the J gene TRBJ2-3; D is perhaps TRBD1 (5 bases). The V end was cut by 6 bases, the J end by 4 bases, with 11 bases between. The CDR3 loop spans 13 amino acids. Germline CDR1 reads MNHEY; CDR2 reads SMNVEV (reference sequence). CDR3 in amino acids: CASSPDSPDTQYF. The DNA for the CDR3 is TGTGCCAGCAGCCCTGACAGCCCAGATACGCAGTATTTT.